These T cell receptor beta chains were read from a single sample in a study of control samples from healthy donors and cancer patients. Method: immunoSEQ multiplex PCR; TCRdb's copy keeps in-frame clones and lacks some. The sample yields tens of thousands of clones, roughly 90% seen once. The sequenced sample was blood. These receptors were taken from a man aged 45-65 years in good health. The conserved cysteine and the conserved F or W are not part of the CDR3 here. Each record gives: V gene, CDR3 protein.

TRBV19,ASSTQGVNEKLF
TRBV7-3,ASSPGPTPYETIY
TRBV27,ASSFLGQPNYGYT
TRBV28,ASTSTHGEAF
TRBV7-9,ASGPKGQYNEQF
TRBV6-2/TRBV6-3,ASSFPGLAGEGGEQY
TRBV12-5,ASGLGTSGLETQY
TRBV9,ASSTWGQENEKLF
TRBV11-2,ASSLNIRAFLSTYEQY
TRBV9,ASSVDGLSGANVLT
TRBV9,ASSVTSGVGWNEQF
TRBV10-3,AISELGTYEQY
TRBV19,ASSIDLSGGYT
TRBV7-3,ASSPSFSLGNTGELF
TRBV29-1,SVEDPSGTSQF
TRBV10-3,AISSSGTSGSYNEQF
TRBV18,ASSPTTLLNTEAF
TRBV24-1,ATSDLTRGETTGELF
TRBV11-2,ASSLDGQGAGTEAF
TRBV7-6,ASSLAAGGNTEAF
TRBV4-3,ASSQEDFSYEQY
TRBV5-6,ASSSGGQETQY
TRBV24-1,ATSDGQDLTDTQY
TRBV6-5,ASIPTGTYGYT
TRBV7-9,ASSLGQGVNYGYT
TRBV20-1,SASRDYDNEQF
TRBV24-1,ATSDPPGTGSGNTIY
TRBV12-3/TRBV12-4,ASSRGGGNEQF
TRBV7-2,ASSIGLAGRLGNEQF
TRBV27,ASSLLAGWYEQY
TRBV19,ASSGTSGAYNEQF
TRBV25-1,ASSSPPGGQSEKLF
TRBV7-2,ASSTRQGSTEAF
TRBV5-5,ASSWKDREETQY
TRBV24-1,ATSDWAGTGVFEQY
TRBV6-2/TRBV6-3,ASTPLETGEETQY
TRBV15,ATSRTEDSYEQY
TRBV28,ATPSPRTDDSNQPQH
TRBV5-8,ASSLEIDKAF
TRBV27,ASSLTSGGLSEQF
TRBV6-5,ASSYSHLQRYEQY
TRBV11-3,ASSGRGPTNEQF
TRBV6-2/TRBV6-3,ASSYAGYNEQF
TRBV6-5,ASRVGNEKLF
TRBV27,ASSRQGANYGYT
TRBV7-9,ASTRQGQSGGPNEKLF
TRBV10-3,AITPGGGGELF
TRBV29-1,SVGVTSVLTDTQY